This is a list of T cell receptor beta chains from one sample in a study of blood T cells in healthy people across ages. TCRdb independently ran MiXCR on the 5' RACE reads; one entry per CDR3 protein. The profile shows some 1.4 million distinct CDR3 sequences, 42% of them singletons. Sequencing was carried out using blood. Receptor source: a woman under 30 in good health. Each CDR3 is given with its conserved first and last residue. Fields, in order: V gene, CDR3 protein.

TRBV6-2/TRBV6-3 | CASSPSGGNGEQYF
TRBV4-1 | CASSPRYGQGLGETQYF
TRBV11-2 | CASSLTTGPNEQFF
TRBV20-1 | CSALAGGTCEQFF
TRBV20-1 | CSATRDSTDTQYF
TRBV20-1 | CSAAGGDRNYNEQFF
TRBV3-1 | CASSHGSTGVEQYF
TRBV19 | CASSRSGQSNTEAFF
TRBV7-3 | CASSIESGGDTDTQYF
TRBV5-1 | CASSGGTDTGELFF
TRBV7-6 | CASSALAGTSGANVLTF
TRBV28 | CASSQRAGLSYEQYF
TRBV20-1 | CSACPAPTATYEQYF
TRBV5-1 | CASSLSQGRETEAFF
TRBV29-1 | CSVEMTERSGELFF
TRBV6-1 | CASRSLRLPSTDTQYF
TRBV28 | CASSLPHGNGGTQYF
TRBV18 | CASSPVTGGGGCTF
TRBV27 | CASTFKGQLHYEQYF
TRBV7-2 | CASSLSVLLAKNIQYF
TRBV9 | CASSGPGQGSDEQFF
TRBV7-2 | CASSFRISGELFF
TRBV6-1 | CASSGGGTGSYEQYF
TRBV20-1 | CSARELRGSGELFF
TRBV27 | CASSLQGRYQETQYF
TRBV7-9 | CASSGTGLNNSPLHF
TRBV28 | CASSYSGVSAGDYGYTF
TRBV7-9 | CASSLEGHPSNQPQHF
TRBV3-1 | CASSQGRWRGAFADTQYF
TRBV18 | CASSPPNRGAYNEQFF
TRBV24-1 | CATGSGLGTDTQYF
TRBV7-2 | CASSFHRLYEQYF
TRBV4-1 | CASSQYSGQLLAKNIQYF
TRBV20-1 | CSAHRGTGNEKLFF
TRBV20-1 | CSVTGTGRYYGYTF
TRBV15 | CATSREYEYTWADEQFF
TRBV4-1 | CASSQEDAYEQYF
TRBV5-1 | CASSLGQGAEAFF
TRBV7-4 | CASSLAGRLAGYNEQFF
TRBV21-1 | CTSGRQGRPPLHF